The following is a T cell receptor beta chain sequence with its context. Donors came from a validation cohort of some 110 subjects, distinct from the first 666-subject cohort. This entry belongs to a study of cytomegalovirus exposure and HLA in healthy donors. Germline V CDR1 and CDR2: MDHEN, SYDVKM. Trimming removed 11 bases at V and 2 bases at J, with 17 bases between. The CDR3 is 14 residues long. Profiled with immunoSEQ multiplex PCR; TCRdb holds only in-frame clones, not every one. The sample records about 240,000 clones, 80% to 90% being singletons. The origin of this receptor is a man between 18 and 29 years old in good health and CMV-seronegative. The V call is TRBV28, the J call TRBJ2-3, with TRBD2 as a possible D gene (6 bases). The specimen sequenced was PBMCs. In nucleotides, the CDR3 is TGTGCCGGGTCGGGACTCTTTAACACAGATACGCAGTATTTT. Amino acids: CAGSGLFNTDTQYF.